This entry lists 9 T cell receptor beta chains sequenced from one sample in a study of siplizumab effects on memory and regulatory T cells (dated by TCRdb to the late 2010s). Preparation of the library involved the immunoSEQ multiplex PCR assay. In TCRdb, the immuneACCESS table is reduced to in-frame sequences with V and J assigned. These tables do not hold every clone; where another copy was compared, an unresolved V gene accounts for under half, and the others remain unexplained. The sample profile shows 90,000 to 95,000 clones; approximately 96% of them were found once. Under 0.04% of the sample rests with the top ten. The sample consisted of naive CD4+ T cells sorted from blood. The sample's cell subset or site label, decoded: unstimulated naive T cells. Receptors were obtained from a human donor in good health.

This chain connects TRBV19 to TRBJ1-2; D is uncertain. Trimming left V 8 bases short and J 3 bases short, with 16 bases between. This CDR3 is 14 amino acids long. Per germline, CDR1 LNHDA and CDR2 SQIVND (reference sequence). The CDR3 DNA reads as TGTGCCAGTTCACCAGGATGGAAGGACTATGGCTACACCTTC. It encodes CASSPGWKDYGYTF.

The rearrangement links TRBV6-1 to TRBJ2-3; D possibly uses TRBD1 or TRBD2 (5 bases each). The V and J ends lost 4 bases and 6 bases respectively, with 11 bases between them. The CDR3 is 13 amino acids. The germline CDR1 and CDR2 sequences are MNHNS and SASEGT. The CDR3 nucleotides read TGTGCCAGCAGTGTTACGGGGACGGATACGCAGTATTTT. Translation gives CASSVTGTDTQYF.

The V and J genes are TRBV10-3 and TRBJ2-1; no clear D gene. Trimming shortened V by 2 bases and J by 6 bases, and 5 bases separated the two germline ends. Germline CDR1 ENHRY, CDR2 SYGVKD. The CDR3 length is 12 residues. In nucleotides, the CDR3 is TGTGCCATCAGTGAGCTCGGCAATGAGCAGTTCTTC. This sequence encodes CAISELGNEQFF.

The chain uses TRBV7-3 and TRBJ2-5, with TRBD2 matching 11 bases. The tail of the sequence fits TRBJ2-7 better, so the J call may be wrong. This CDR3 has 15 residues. Germline CDR1 SGHTA, CDR2 FQGTGA. As DNA, the CDR3 is TGTGCCAGCAGCCTAAGACTAGCGGGGCCGTACGAGCAGTACTTC. Encoded protein: CASSLRLAGPYEQYF.

CDR3 bases: TGTGCCAGCAGCCCTCAACGTTGGGGATCTGGGGCCAACGTCCTGACTTTC. Residues: CASSPQRWGSGANVLTF. The V call is TRBV7-6, the J call TRBJ2-6; D ambiguous. Germline values: CDR1 SGHVS, CDR2 FNYEAQ. Trimming took 5 bases from V and 1 from J, leaving 15 bases between them. The CDR3 extends over 17 amino acids.

V usage is TRBV2 and J usage is TRBJ1-5; TRBD1 matches 8 bases. Germline loops: CDR1 SNHLY, CDR2 FYNNEI. The CDR3 has 16 amino acids. V was pared by 8 bases and J by 2 bases, with 11 bases of the junction left unmatched. The CDR3: CASRWDRFGGNQPQHF. The CDR3 region has the DNA TGTGCCAGCCGGTGGGACAGGTTCGGGGGCAATCAGCCCCAGCATTTT.

The V call is TRBV28, the J call TRBJ1-3; the D is unclear. CDR1 is MDHEN, CDR2 SYDVKM, per germline. The V gene lost 4 bases and the J gene lost 0 bases, with 13 bases spanning the gap. The CDR3 spans 16 residues. The CDR3 is CASSSTHGYSGNTIYF. As DNA, the CDR3 is TGTGCCAGCAGTTCCACTCACGGCTACTCTGGAAACACCATATATTTT.

This sequence joins TRBV29-1 and TRBJ2-6; TRBD1 matches at 9 bases. J was trimmed by 4 bases and V by 5 bases; bases with no gene match: 6. Germline CDR1 reads SQVTM; CDR2 reads ANQGSEA. This CDR3 is 15 amino acids long. The DNA of the CDR3 is TGCAGCGTTCAACACAGGGGGCCGGGGGCCAACGTCCTGACTTTC. This translates into CSVQHRGPGANVLTF.

The gene calls are TRBV6-5 and TRBJ2-7, with 8 bases lining up with TRBD1. The CDR3 loop spans 12 amino acids. Germline loops: CDR1 MNHEY, CDR2 SVGAGI. The J segment lost 4 bases and the V segment lost 11 bases, leaving 7 bases of the junction unmatched. CDR3 amino acids: CASRDRLYEQYF. The CDR3 region has the DNA TGTGCCTCCCGGGACAGGCTATACGAGCAGTACTTC.